A selection of T cell receptor beta chains follows, all from one sample in a study of CD8 T cells in Susac syndrome. TCRdb itself ran the immunoSEQ multiplex PCR reads through MiXCR, one entry per CDR3 protein. This sample carries under 55,000 distinct CDR3 sequences, 93% of them seen once, and the ten largest clones take less than 0.55%. The source material was CD8+ T cells from PBMCs. Receptors were obtained from a human donor with multiple sclerosis. Each CDR3 is given with its conserved first and last residue. D genes are given only for firm matches. Some rows mark clone size as missing; the rest say once, few, many or name a class of expanded clone.

len: 12; j_gene: TRBJ1-2; v_gene: TRBV12-3/TRBV12-4; abundance: -; d_gene: -; CDR3nt: TGTGCCAGCAGTATAGGGACATTTGGCTACACCTTC; CDR3aa: CASSIGTFGYTF
len: 12; j_gene: TRBJ1-2; v_gene: TRBV29-1; abundance: -; d_gene: -; CDR3nt: TGCAGCGTTCAGGACGTCGGCTATGGCTACACCTTC; CDR3aa: CSVQDVGYGYTF
len: 16; j_gene: TRBJ2-5; v_gene: TRBV25-1; abundance: -; d_gene: TRBD2; CDR3nt: TGTGCCAGCAGTGAATTCGGAGCGGGGGACGGGGAGACCCAGTACTTC; CDR3aa: CASSEFGAGDGETQYF
len: 11; j_gene: TRBJ2-1; v_gene: TRBV28; abundance: -; d_gene: -; CDR3nt: TGTGCCAGCAATTACAACAATGAGCAGTTCTTC; CDR3aa: CASNYNNEQFF
len: 15; j_gene: TRBJ2-3; v_gene: TRBV9; abundance: -; d_gene: -; CDR3nt: TGTGCCAGCAGCCCGACTAAAACTAGCACAGATACGCAGTATTTT; CDR3aa: CASSPTKTSTDTQYF
len: 15; j_gene: TRBJ2-1; v_gene: TRBV7-2; abundance: -; d_gene: -; CDR3nt: TGTGCCAGCAGCTTAGGGGGGATCTCCTACAATGAGCAGTTCTTC; CDR3aa: CASSLGGISYNEQFF
len: 13; j_gene: TRBJ1-5; v_gene: TRBV2; abundance: -; d_gene: -; CDR3nt: TGTGCCAGCAGTGTATTCGTCGAACAGCCCCAGCATTTT; CDR3aa: CASSVFVEQPQHF
len: 16; j_gene: TRBJ2-6; v_gene: TRBV4-3; abundance: -; d_gene: -; CDR3nt: TGCGCCAGCAGCCAAGATCCCCTCTCTGGGGCCAACGTCCTGACTTTC; CDR3aa: CASSQDPLSGANVLTF
len: 11; j_gene: TRBJ2-7; v_gene: TRBV7-9; abundance: -; d_gene: -; CDR3nt: TGTGCCATAGGATGGGCCTACGAGCAGTACTTC; CDR3aa: CAIGWAYEQYF
len: 14; j_gene: TRBJ2-3; v_gene: TRBV7-9; abundance: -; d_gene: -; CDR3nt: TGTGCCAGCAGCTTATCGACCGGCACAGATACGCAGTATTTT; CDR3aa: CASSLSTGTDTQYF
len: 14; j_gene: TRBJ2-7; v_gene: TRBV6-7; abundance: once; d_gene: -; CDR3nt: TGTGCCAGCAGTTACGCAGCCGACATCTACGAGCAGTACTTC; CDR3aa: CASSYAADIYEQYF
len: 11; j_gene: TRBJ2-7; v_gene: TRBV29-1; abundance: once; d_gene: -; CDR3nt: TGCAGCGTTGAAGAGCAGACGGAGCAGTACTTC; CDR3aa: CSVEEQTEQYF
len: 15; j_gene: TRBJ1-2; v_gene: TRBV20-1; abundance: -; d_gene: TRBD1; CDR3nt: TGCAGTGCTTGGACAGGGACCCCTGAGATTGTTGGCTACACCTTC; CDR3aa: CSAWTGTPEIVGYTF
len: 13; j_gene: TRBJ1-1; v_gene: TRBV29-1; abundance: -; d_gene: -; CDR3nt: TGCAGCGTACGACAGGAGCCGAACACTGAAGCTTTCTTT; CDR3aa: CSVRQEPNTEAFF
len: 13; j_gene: TRBJ2-1; v_gene: TRBV5-4; abundance: -; d_gene: -; CDR3nt: TGTGCCAGCGGAACCCCAGCCCCGCATGAGCAGTTCTTC; CDR3aa: CASGTPAPHEQFF
len: 16; j_gene: TRBJ1-3; v_gene: TRBV6-1; abundance: few; d_gene: -; CDR3nt: TGTGCCAGCAGTCAAGGGGCCGGGACCTCTGGAAACACCATATATTTT; CDR3aa: CASSQGAGTSGNTIYF
len: 16; j_gene: TRBJ1-5; v_gene: TRBV4-2; abundance: -; d_gene: TRBD1; CDR3nt: TGTGCCAGCAGCCAAGATTACGGGACAGGTAATCAGCCCCAGCATTTT; CDR3aa: CASSQDYGTGNQPQHF
len: 13; j_gene: TRBJ2-1; v_gene: TRBV7-9; abundance: -; d_gene: TRBD1; CDR3nt: TGTGCCAGCAGCTTCGCAGGGGGCAATGAGCAGTTCTTC; CDR3aa: CASSFAGGNEQFF
len: 13; j_gene: TRBJ1-5; v_gene: TRBV3-1; abundance: few; d_gene: -; CDR3nt: TGTGCCAGCAGCCAAGGAGGGAGCCAGCCCCAGCATTTT; CDR3aa: CASSQGGSQPQHF
len: 15; j_gene: TRBJ1-5; v_gene: TRBV6-5; abundance: -; d_gene: TRBD1; CDR3nt: TGTGCCAGCTCGGGGACAGGGGGCTTCAATCAGCCCCAGCATTTT; CDR3aa: CASSGTGGFNQPQHF
len: 16; j_gene: TRBJ2-5; v_gene: TRBV7-9; abundance: -; d_gene: -; CDR3nt: TGTGCCAGCAGCTTAGCCAGGGGACGAAATCAAGAGACCCAGTACTTC; CDR3aa: CASSLARGRNQETQYF
len: 14; j_gene: TRBJ2-7; v_gene: TRBV7-3; abundance: -; d_gene: -; CDR3nt: TGTGCCAGCAGCTTAGGAGGGGGGAACTACGAGCAGTACTTC; CDR3aa: CASSLGGGNYEQYF
len: 13; j_gene: TRBJ2-7; v_gene: TRBV29-1; abundance: -; d_gene: -; CDR3nt: TGCAGCGTGCAAACAGGGCACGCCTACGAGCAGTACTTC; CDR3aa: CSVQTGHAYEQYF
len: 15; j_gene: TRBJ1-2; v_gene: TRBV5-1; abundance: -; d_gene: TRBD1; CDR3nt: TGCGCCAGCAGCTCGTCTCGAACAGGGGCCAATGGCTACACCTTC; CDR3aa: CASSSSRTGANGYTF
len: 14; j_gene: TRBJ2-7; v_gene: TRBV7-9; abundance: -; d_gene: TRBD1; CDR3nt: TGTGCCAGCAGCCACCGGGACAGTTTCTACGAGCAGTACTTC; CDR3aa: CASSHRDSFYEQYF
len: 15; j_gene: TRBJ2-7; v_gene: TRBV20-1; abundance: -; d_gene: -; CDR3nt: TGCAGTGCTAGAGATCCCCGGGGGAGCTCCTACGAGCAGTACTTC; CDR3aa: CSARDPRGSSYEQYF
len: 15; j_gene: TRBJ2-7; v_gene: TRBV4-1; abundance: -; d_gene: -; CDR3nt: TGCGCCAGCAGCCAAGAGCCCAGCGTATCCTACGAGCAGTACTTC; CDR3aa: CASSQEPSVSYEQYF
len: 14; j_gene: TRBJ2-1; v_gene: TRBV13; abundance: once; d_gene: -; CDR3nt: TGTGCCAGCAGCTTAGTAGGGGTCTTTGATGAGCAGTTCTTC; CDR3aa: CASSLVGVFDEQFF
len: 15; j_gene: TRBJ2-3; v_gene: TRBV4-1; abundance: -; d_gene: -; CDR3nt: TGCGCCAGCAGCCAAGAACGACTTACCACAGATACGCAGTATTTT; CDR3aa: CASSQERLTTDTQYF
len: 8; j_gene: TRBJ2-1; v_gene: TRBV29-1; abundance: -; d_gene: -; CDR3nt: TGCAGCGTTGGCCCACAGTTCTTC; CDR3aa: CSVGPQFF
len: 15; j_gene: TRBJ2-7; v_gene: TRBV19; abundance: -; d_gene: -; CDR3nt: TGTGCCAGTAGTATTACTGGGGACCCGGCCTACGAGCAGTACTTC; CDR3aa: CASSITGDPAYEQYF